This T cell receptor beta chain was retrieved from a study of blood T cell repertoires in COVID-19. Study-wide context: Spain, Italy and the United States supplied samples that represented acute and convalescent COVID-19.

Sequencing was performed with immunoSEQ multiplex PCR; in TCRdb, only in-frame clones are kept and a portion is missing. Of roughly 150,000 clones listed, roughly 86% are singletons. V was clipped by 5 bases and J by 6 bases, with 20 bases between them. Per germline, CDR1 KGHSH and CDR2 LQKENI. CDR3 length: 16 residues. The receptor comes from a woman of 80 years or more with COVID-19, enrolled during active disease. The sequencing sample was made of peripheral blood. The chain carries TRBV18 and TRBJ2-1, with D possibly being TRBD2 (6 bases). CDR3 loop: CASSFSGPPLGNEQFF. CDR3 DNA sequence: TGTGCCAGCTCATTTAGCGGTCCCCCGCTAGGCAATGAGCAGTTCTTC.